Sequencing of this T cell receptor (beta chain) was carried out in a study of blood T cell repertoires in COVID-19. Overall study context: Acute-phase and convalescent COVID-19 samples originated in the United States, Italy and Spain. T cells, B-cell-depleted T cells, or PBMCs supplied cDNA or gDNA.

The germline V gene encodes CDR1 SQVTM and CDR2 ANQGSEA. The CDR3 is 12 residues long. V dropped 8 bases and J dropped 10; count of bases not matched to a gene: 9. In the original processing: Nucleated cell number was recorded as an estimate derived from reference gene primer amplification. Profiled with immunoSEQ multiplex PCR; TCRdb holds only in-frame clones, not every one. V and J calls and clone size follow that table, whereas D and trimming were derived from the DNA. The data contain approximately 260,000 clones, approximately 86% of them singletons. The sample taken for sequencing was peripheral blood. The source of this sequence is a man aged 18 to 30 with active or convalescent COVID-19. The chain couples TRBV29-1 to TRBJ2-1, with TRBD2 identical over 9 bases. This CDR3 is CSWDGLAGEQFF. DNA of the CDR3: TGCAGCTGGGATGGGCTAGCGGGGGAGCAGTTCTTC.